Listed here are 23 T cell receptor beta chains from one sample, sequenced in a study of cytomegalovirus exposure and HLA in healthy donors. PCR amplification relied on 60 Vbeta primers (plus 13 Jbeta primers). Only in-frame clones appear in the TCRdb table, and some are missing; sequencing was by immunoSEQ multiplex PCR. The sample lists roughly 120,000 clones; around 70% were seen once. The sample comprised PBMCs. The receptors shown here come from a man aged 35-49 years in good health and CMV-seropositive.

J is TRBJ2-7 and V is TRBV11-2, with D maybe TRBD2 (5 bases). Looked up from germline, CDR1 is SGHAT and CDR2 is FQNNGV. The CDR3 has 14 amino acids. V was shortened by 7 bases and J by 0 bases, with 13 bases between the two germline ends. CDR3 sequence: CASKWAGNSYEQYF. As DNA, the CDR3 is TGTGCCAGCAAATGGGCGGGTAACTCCTACGAGCAGTACTTC.

The V gene is TRBV19, the J gene TRBJ1-2, with 9 bases lining up with TRBD1. Trimming at V came to 7 bases and at J to 7 bases, leaving 7 bases not matched to a gene. The CDR3 totals 13 residues. Germline CDR1 is LNHDA and CDR2 is SQIVND (reference sequence). CDR3 protein: CASTLDRGRGYTF. For the CDR3, the DNA is TGTGCCAGTACCTTGGACAGGGGACGTGGCTACACCTTC.

The gene calls are TRBV5-1 and TRBJ1-6; no definite D call. This CDR3 has 9 residues. V dropped 6 bases and J dropped 13 bases, with 5 bases sitting between them. Germline V gene lookup returns CDR1 SGHRS and CDR2 YFSETQ. The CDR3 region is CASTFPLHF. CDR3 DNA: TGCGCCAGCACTTTCCCCCTCCACTTT.

The chain combines TRBV28 with TRBJ2-2, with D perhaps matching TRBD2 (6 bases). From germline, CDR1 is MDHEN and CDR2 SYDVKM. This CDR3 is 15 amino acids long. The ends were cut back, 11 bases at V and 0 bases at J, with 16 bases in the middle. The CDR3 sequence: CAALTGAPNTGELFF. In nucleotides, the CDR3 is TGTGCCGCCTTAACGGGAGCCCCGAACACCGGGGAGCTGTTTTTT.

V usage is TRBV19 and J usage is TRBJ1-5, with TRBD1 identical over 7 bases. The CDR3 loop spans 15 amino acids. V lost 8 bases and J lost 2; bases outside the gene matches: 9. Germline loops: CDR1 LNHDA, CDR2 SQIVND (reference sequence). The CDR3: CASDRVKEGNQPQHF. As DNA, the CDR3 is TGTGCCAGTGACAGGGTCAAGGAAGGCAATCAGCCCCAGCATTTT.

This chain uses TRBV9 with TRBJ1-2, with D hard to call. Germline V gene data show CDR1 as SGDLS and CDR2 as YYNGEE. The CDR3 contains 15 residues. V lost 0 bases to trimming and J lost 4 bases, with 13 bases between them. The CDR3 nucleotides are TGTGCCAGCAGCGTAGTTGATACCGGTGCCTATGGCTACACCTTC. Amino acids: CASSVVDTGAYGYTF.

The chain carries TRBV6-5 and TRBJ2-5, with a weak D call TRBD1 (5 bases). Germline V lookup: CDR1 MNHEY, CDR2 SVGAGI. The CDR3 is made up of 13 amino acids. The germline V and J ends were trimmed by 8 bases and 1 base, with 11 bases remaining between them. The CDR3 bases are TGTGCCAGCTATACAGGTATCCAAGAGACCCAGTACTTC. Protein product: CASYTGIQETQYF.

V and J are TRBV27 and TRBJ2-3; possible D gene TRBD1, 5 bases. Germline V gene data show CDR1 as MNHEY and CDR2 as SMNVEV (reference sequence). Trimming shortened V by 7 bases and J by 1 base, and 15 bases separated the two germline ends. This CDR3 has 15 residues. In nucleotides, the CDR3 is TGTGCCAGCATTCTTAGGGGCCCGGGCACAGATACGCAGTATTTT. This gives the protein CASILRGPGTDTQYF.

This clone has only a few counts. The same CDR3 is also encoded by other DNA sequences in this sample. The V and J genes are TRBV5-1 and TRBJ1-6, with 8 bases aligning to TRBD1. This CDR3 contains 15 residues. Germline loops: CDR1 SGHRS, CDR2 YFSETQ. V lost 0 bases and J lost 10; bases outside the gene matches: 6. The chain's CDR3 is CASSLGGTGRSPLHF. DNA for the CDR3: TGCGCCAGCAGCTTGGGGGGGACAGGAAGATCACCCCTCCACTTT.

The chain carries TRBV18 and TRBJ2-5, with TRBD2 identical over 10 bases. Looked up from germline, CDR1 is KGHSH and CDR2 is LQKENI. This CDR3 comprises 17 residues. V shed 3 bases, J shed 2 bases, and the junction held 9 bases outside the gene matches. CDR3 bases: TGTGCCAGCTCACCCCAGGCACTAGCGGGGTGGCAAGAGACCCAGTACTTC. Its protein product is CASSPQALAGWQETQYF.

The sample holds a few counts of this clone. The chain recombines TRBV29-1 with TRBJ1-1, with 7 bases matching TRBD1. This CDR3 comprises 13 residues. V lost 6 bases to trimming and J lost 4 bases; unmatched junction nucleotides: 8. From germline, CDR1 is SQVTM and CDR2 ANQGSEA. In nucleotides, the CDR3 is TGCAGCGTCCACGACAGGGCGGGCACTGAAGCTTTCTTT. Amino acids: CSVHDRAGTEAFF.

This clone was picked up a small number of times. The chain recombines TRBV4-1 with TRBJ2-7; a weak D match, TRBD2 (6 bases). Trimming stripped 6 bases from V and 0 bases from J, with 21 bases between. CDR3 length equals 17 residues. Germline CDR1 MGHRA, CDR2 YSYEKL. This CDR3 is CASSLSGGVFSSYEQYF. In nucleotides, the CDR3 is TGCGCCAGCAGTCTATCCGGGGGAGTTTTCAGCTCCTACGAGCAGTACTTC.

There are a few counts of this clone. The rearrangement joins TRBV27 to TRBJ2-7; D is perhaps TRBD1 (6 bases). V shed 4 bases and J shed 3 bases, with 22 bases lying between them. The CDR3 contains 17 residues. Germline V gene lookup returns CDR1 MNHEY and CDR2 SMNVEV (reference sequence). The CDR3 DNA follows: TGTGCCAGCAGTTCTTTCCCGCTAGGGGGTGGTCACTACGAGCAGTACTTC. Translated: CASSSFPLGGGHYEQYF.

The chain employs TRBV5-1 and TRBJ1-2; TRBD1 is a possible D gene (6 bases). CDR3 length: 14 residues. The V and J ends lost 4 bases and 0 bases respectively, with 10 bases between them. Germline CDR1 SGHRS, CDR2 YFSETQ. CDR3 nucleotide sequence: TGCGCCAGCAGCATACAGGGTACTAACTATGGCTACACCTTC. Amino acid sequence: CASSIQGTNYGYTF.

J is TRBJ2-2 and V is TRBV7-9; 7 bases map to TRBD1. The CDR3 totals 16 residues. After removal of 3 bases from V and 5 bases from J, the junction contained 9 bases not matched to a gene. The germline CDR1 and CDR2 sequences are SEHNR and FQNEAQ (reference sequence). CDR3 loop: CASSFPPGQFTGELFF. As DNA, the CDR3 is TGTGCCAGCAGCTTCCCCCCGGGACAGTTTACCGGGGAGCTGTTTTTT.

The genes are TRBV2 and TRBJ2-1, with 13 bases that match TRBD2. Germline V gene data show CDR1 as SNHLY and CDR2 as FYNNEI. This CDR3 spans 16 amino acids. V gave up 5 bases and J gave up 7 bases; unmatched junction bases: 8. The CDR3 DNA sequence: TGTGCCAGCAGTCCCAGACTAGCGGGGGGTCGGAATGAGCAGTTCTTC. Encoded protein: CASSPRLAGGRNEQFF.

The sample holds one count of this clone. The chain combines TRBV10-3 with TRBJ2-6; the D gene is possibly TRBD1 (6 bases). The CDR3 totals 17 residues. Germline-derived CDR1 and CDR2 are ENHRY and SYGVKD. V dropped 6 bases and J dropped 0 bases, with 15 bases sitting between them. The CDR3, as DNA: TGTGCCATCAGGGCCCCGACAGGATCCTCTGGGGCCAACGTCCTGACTTTC. As protein: CAIRAPTGSSGANVLTF.

This rearrangement joins TRBV19 to TRBJ1-5, with TRBD1 matching over 7 bases. The germline V gene has CDR1 LNHDA and CDR2 SQIVND (reference sequence). This CDR3 spans 17 amino acids. J gave up 6 bases and V 0 bases, and 11 bases lay outside the gene matches. The CDR3 sequence is CASSIDLRRDRLQPQHF. CDR3 sequence (DNA): TGTGCCAGTAGTATAGATCTTCGTCGGGACAGACTTCAGCCCCAGCATTTT. The full variable domain, its missing parts supplied by reference TRBV19 and TRBJ1-5, is DGGITQSPKYLFRKEGQNVTLSCEQNLNHDAMYWYRQDPGQGLRLIYYSQIVNDFQKGDIAEGYSVSREKKESFPLTVTSAQKNPTAFYLCASSIDLRRDRLQPQHFGDGTRLSIL.

The chain combines TRBV5-1 with TRBJ2-3; 8 bases line up with TRBD2. CDR1 is SGHRS and CDR2 is YFSETQ in the germline V gene. There are 13 residues in the CDR3. Trimming took 5 bases from V and 4 from J; bases not matched to a gene: 3. CDR3 coding DNA: TGCGCCAGCAGGGGGACTAGTGCAGATACGCAGTATTTT. As protein: CASRGTSADTQYF. Complete variable domain (other parts from reference TRBV5-1 and TRBJ2-3): KAGVTQTPRYLIKTRGQQVTLSCSPISGHRSVSWYQQTPGQGLQFLFEYFSETQRNKGNFPGRFSGRQFSNSRSEMNVSTLELGDSALYLCASRGTSADTQYFGPGTRLTVL.

This rearrangement joins TRBV29-1 to TRBJ1-1, with no clear D. This CDR3 has 15 residues. CDR1 and CDR2 from the germline V gene are SQVTM and ANQGSEA. Trimming stripped 4 bases from V and 4 bases from J, with 19 bases between. In DNA, the CDR3 is TGCAGCGTTGGATATTCGGGTGTTGCGGTCACTGAAGCTTTCTTT. This codes for CSVGYSGVAVTEAFF.

The chain employs TRBV10-2 and TRBJ2-7; maybe TRBD1 (8 bases). CDR3 length: 13 residues. Trimming took off 10 bases at V and 5 bases at J, with 18 bases between the two ends. The germline V gene encodes CDR1 WSHSY and CDR2 SAAADI. The CDR3 DNA sequence: TGCGCCATCCTTAGGACAGGGAGGGACGAGCAGTACTTC. It specifies CAILRTGRDEQYF.

The gene calls are TRBV7-9 and TRBJ1-3; D not resolved. Trimming cost V 4 bases and J 4 bases, with 11 bases left between them. This CDR3 spans 14 amino acids. Looked up from germline, CDR1 is SEHNR and CDR2 is FQNEAQ (reference sequence). The CDR3 region has the DNA TGTGCCAGCAGCTCCGGAGCGGCAGGAAACACCATATATTTT. As protein: CASSSGAAGNTIYF.

This clone was seen just once. V and J are TRBV5-1 and TRBJ2-7; a possible D gene is TRBD2 (6 bases). V lost 2 bases and J lost 5, with 14 bases in between. This CDR3 region has 14 residues. CDR1 SGHRS and CDR2 YFSETQ come from the germline V gene. Here the CDR3 DNA reads TGCGCCAGCAGCTTCAAGGGGTGGAGGGACGAGCAGTACTTC. The encoded protein is CASSFKGWRDEQYF.